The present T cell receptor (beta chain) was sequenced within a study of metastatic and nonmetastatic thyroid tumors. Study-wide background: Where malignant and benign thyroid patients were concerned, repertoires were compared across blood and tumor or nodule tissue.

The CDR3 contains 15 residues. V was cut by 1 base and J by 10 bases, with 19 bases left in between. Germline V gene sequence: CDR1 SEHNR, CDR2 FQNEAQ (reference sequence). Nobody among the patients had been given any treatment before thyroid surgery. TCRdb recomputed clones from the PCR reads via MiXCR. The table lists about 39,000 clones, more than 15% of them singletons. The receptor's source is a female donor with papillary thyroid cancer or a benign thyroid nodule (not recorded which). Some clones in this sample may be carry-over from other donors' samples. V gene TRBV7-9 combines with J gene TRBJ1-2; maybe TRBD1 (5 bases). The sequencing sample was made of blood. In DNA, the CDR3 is TGTGCCAGCAGCTTAGAGGGGCTGGGTGCACAAGTCTACACCTTC. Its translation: CASSLEGLGAQVYTF.